This entry concerns a single T cell receptor beta chain. The data stem from a study of blood T cell repertoires in COVID-19. Study-wide context: T cells, B-cell-depleted T cells, or PBMCs supplied cDNA or gDNA.

The germline gives CDR1 LGHNA, CDR2 YSLEER. The CDR3 contains 15 residues. Trimming left V 1 base short and J 0 bases short, with 8 bases between. Source study methods: Reference gene primer amplification in the assay estimated nucleated cell counts. The repertoire was sequenced with immunoSEQ multiplex PCR; TCRdb's copy has only in-frame clones and lacks some. The DNA was the basis for D and trimming; V, J and clone size are from that table. The table includes about 72,000 clones, about 88% detected once. The specimen sequenced was peripheral blood. This chain uses TRBV4-3 with TRBJ2-3; D is unresolved. The clonotype originates from a human donor in a cohort sampled during active COVID-19. CDR3: CASSQAPSSTDTQYF. The CDR3 DNA is TGCGCCAGCAGCCAAGCCCCCTCTAGCACAGATACGCAGTATTTT.